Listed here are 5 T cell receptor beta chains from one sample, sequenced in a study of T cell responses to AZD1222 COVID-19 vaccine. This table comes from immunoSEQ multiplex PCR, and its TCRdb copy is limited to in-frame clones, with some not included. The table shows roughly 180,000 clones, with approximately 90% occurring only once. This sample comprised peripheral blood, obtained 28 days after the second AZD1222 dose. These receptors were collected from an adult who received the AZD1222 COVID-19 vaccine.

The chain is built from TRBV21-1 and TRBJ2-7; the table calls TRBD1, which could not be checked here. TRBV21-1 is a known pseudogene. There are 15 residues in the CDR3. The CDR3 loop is CASSKGGQPCSEQYF. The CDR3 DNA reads TGTGCCAGCAGCAAAGGAGGACAACCTTGCTCCGAGCAGTACTTC.

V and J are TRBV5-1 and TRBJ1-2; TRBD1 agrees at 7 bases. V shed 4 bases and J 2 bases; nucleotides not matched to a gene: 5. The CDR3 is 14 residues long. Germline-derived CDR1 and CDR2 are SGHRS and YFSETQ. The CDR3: CASSRSTGNYGYTF. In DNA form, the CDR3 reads TGCGCCAGCAGCCGCTCGACAGGGAACTATGGCTACACCTTC.

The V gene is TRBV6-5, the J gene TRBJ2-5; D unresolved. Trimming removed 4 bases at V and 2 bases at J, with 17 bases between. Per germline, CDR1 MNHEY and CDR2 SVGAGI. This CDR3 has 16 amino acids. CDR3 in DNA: TGTGCCAGCAGTTCCCTTAGAGGACCTTTTCAAGAGACCCAGTACTTC. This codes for CASSSLRGPFQETQYF.

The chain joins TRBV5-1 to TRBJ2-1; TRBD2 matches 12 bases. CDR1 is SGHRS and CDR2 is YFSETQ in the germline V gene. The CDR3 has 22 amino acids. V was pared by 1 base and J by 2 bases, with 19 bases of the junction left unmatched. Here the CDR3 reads CASSLKGRRLAGGLTAYNEQFF. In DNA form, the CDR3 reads TGCGCCAGCAGCTTGAAGGGGCGAAGGCTAGCGGGAGGGCTTACTGCCTACAATGAGCAGTTCTTC.

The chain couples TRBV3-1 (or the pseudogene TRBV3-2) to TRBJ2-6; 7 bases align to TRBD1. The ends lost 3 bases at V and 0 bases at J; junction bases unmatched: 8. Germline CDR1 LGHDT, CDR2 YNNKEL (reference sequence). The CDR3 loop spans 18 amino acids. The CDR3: CASSQDRRRSSGANVLTF. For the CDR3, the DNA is TGTGCCAGCAGCCAGGACAGGCGGAGGTCCTCTGGGGCCAACGTCCTGACTTTC.